Listed below are T cell receptor beta chains from one sample, sequenced in a study of shared clonotypes between healthy human individuals. Repertoires were generated with immunoSEQ multiplex PCR, while TCRdb's copy carries only in-frame clones and drops some. The sample contains approximately 2.1 million clones, 85% to 95% of which appear only once. Material for sequencing was naive CD4+ T cells from PBMCs. The receptor source for this set is a man between 18 and 29 years old in good health. Some clones in this sample may be carry-over from other donors' samples. Both conserved end residues are part of each CDR3. The D gene is left open where the match is weak.

v_call	j_call	d_call	cdr3_nt	cdr3_aa
TRBV28	TRBJ1-2	.	TGTGCCAGCAGCCCTCCCGGGACACTGAACTATGGCTACACCTTC	CASSPPGTLNYGYTF
TRBV5-1	TRBJ2-1	TRBD1	TGCGCCAGCAGCCCACCTCTGACAGGGATGGTCAATGAGCAGTTCTTC	CASSPPLTGMVNEQFF
TRBV7-3	TRBJ2-3	.	TGTGCCAGCAGCTTAGGGACCGGGAGAGATACGCAGTATTTT	CASSLGTGRDTQYF
TRBV6-1	TRBJ1-4	.	TGTGCCAGCAGTGAAGGCATGACAACTAATGAAAAACTGTTTTTT	CASSEGMTTNEKLFF
TRBV28	TRBJ2-3	.	TGTGCCAGCAGGGCGGATGGCACAGATACGCAGTATTTT	CASRADGTDTQYF
TRBV6-6	TRBJ1-5	.	TGTGCCAGCAGTTACTCGGAGGGCTGGGGACAGCCCCAGCATTTT	CASSYSEGWGQPQHF
TRBV18	TRBJ1-2	TRBD1	TGTGCCAGCTCACCGACGACAGGGAGAAACCCCTATGGCTACACCTTC	CASSPTTGRNPYGYTF
TRBV4-2	TRBJ2-6	TRBD1	TGTGCCAGCAGCCAAGATCGACAGGGGGCGACTGGGGCCAACGTCCTGACTTTC	CASSQDRQGATGANVLTF
TRBV2	TRBJ2-7	.	TGTGCCAGCAGTGACGGGGGCGCGAACTACGAGCAGTACTTC	CASSDGGANYEQYF
TRBV21-1	TRBJ1-2	.	TGTGCCAGCAGCAAAGGGGGGACAGGGTGTCACTATGGCTACACCTTC	CASSKGGTGCHYGYTF
TRBV6-1	TRBJ2-7	TRBD1	TGTGCCAGCAGTCCCCGGACAGGGGGCGGTTACGAGCAGTACTTC	CASSPRTGGGYEQYF
TRBV4-3	TRBJ2-3	TRBD2	TGCGCCAGCAGCCCGAGGGGGACTAGCGAGAGTTTCACAGATACGCAGTATTTT	CASSPRGTSESFTDTQYF
TRBV14	TRBJ2-2	.	TGTGCCAGCCGAAAGGAGGTCTACGGGGAGCTGTTTTTT	CASRKEVYGELFF
TRBV4-2	TRBJ1-4	TRBD1	TGTGCCAGCAGCCCGATCAAACAGGGGGCGATTAATGAAAAACTGTTTTTT	CASSPIKQGAINEKLFF
TRBV6-5	TRBJ1-2	.	TGTGCCAGCAGCCAAACCCTCCCGAGAGGCTACACCTTC	CASSQTLPRGYTF
TRBV20-1	TRBJ1-2	.	TGCAGTGCTAGAAGGGTTTGGGGCTACACCTTC	CSARRVWGYTF
TRBV6-1	TRBJ1-3	.	TGTGCCAGCGAAGCTGTGAAAACTGGAAACACCATATATTTT	CASEAVKTGNTIYF
TRBV30	TRBJ2-7	.	TGTGCCTGGAATGGGGGGTACGAGCAGTACTTC	CAWNGGYEQYF
TRBV13	TRBJ1-4	.	TGTGCCAGCAGCGCTGCGGCAGGGAATGAAAAACTGTTTTTT	CASSAAAGNEKLFF
TRBV25-1	TRBJ2-5	TRBD1	TGTGCCAGCAGTGAATCAAGGGTAGGGGGCGGTGAGACCCAGTACTTC	CASSESRVGGGETQYF
TRBV7-9	TRBJ2-5	TRBD2	TGTGCCAGCAGCTTAGCGCTTGCGGGAGGAGGAGAGACCCAGTACTTC	CASSLALAGGGETQYF
TRBV4-3	TRBJ2-6	.	TGCGCCAGCAGCCAAGGAGTGGGTTCTGGGGCCAACGTCCTGACTTTC	CASSQGVGSGANVLTF
TRBV10-2	TRBJ2-5	.	TGCGCCAGCAGTGAAAGGGAGACCCAGTACTTC	CASSERETQYF
TRBV7-9	TRBJ2-7	TRBD2	TGTGCCAGCAGCTCAGGACTAGTCACAGTGCAGTACTTC	CASSSGLVTVQYF
TRBV7-2	TRBJ1-2	.	TGTGCCAGCAGCACTGAGAGGGCGGGTGGCTACACCTTC	CASSTERAGGYTF
TRBV5-8	TRBJ2-2	TRBD1	TGTGCCAGCAGCTTCGGACAGGCTGTTGGCACCGGGGAGCTGTTTTTT	CASSFGQAVGTGELFF
TRBV6-5	TRBJ2-1	TRBD2	TGTGCCAGCAGACCGGGACTAGCGGACAATGAGCAGTTCTTC	CASRPGLADNEQFF
TRBV15	TRBJ2-5	TRBD2	TGTGCCACCAGCAGAGGGAGAACGGGACTAGCGGGTCAAGAGACCCAGTACTTC	CATSRGRTGLAGQETQYF
TRBV6-5	TRBJ1-4	.	TGTGCCAGCAGGGCCAGGGGCGCCGGAGAAAAACTGTTTTTT	CASRARGAGEKLFF
TRBV28	TRBJ2-5	.	TGTGCCAGCAGTCCTCAAGGGGTCCCTGGGAGCGAGACCCAGTACTTC	CASSPQGVPGSETQYF
TRBV19	TRBJ2-5	TRBD1	TGTGCCAGTATGGGACAGGGGGCGGGCGAGACCCAGTACTTC	CASMGQGAGETQYF
TRBV10-2	TRBJ2-3	.	TGCGCCAGCAGTAATGGAACGGGAGAAATAGATACGCAGTATTTT	CASSNGTGEIDTQYF
TRBV15	TRBJ1-5	TRBD1	TGTGCCACCAGCAGCGCAGGGGGACAGCCCCAGCATTTT	CATSSAGGQPQHF
TRBV11-2	TRBJ2-2	.	TGTGCCAGCAGCGCGACAGGAAACACCGGGGAGCTGTTTTTT	CASSATGNTGELFF
TRBV2	TRBJ1-1	.	TGTGCCAGCAGTGGAGACAGCCTTGAAGCTTTCTTT	CASSGDSLEAFF
TRBV27	TRBJ2-7	TRBD2	TGTGCCAGCAGCCACCGATCGGCGGGAGGCTTCTACGAGCAGTACTTC	CASSHRSAGGFYEQYF